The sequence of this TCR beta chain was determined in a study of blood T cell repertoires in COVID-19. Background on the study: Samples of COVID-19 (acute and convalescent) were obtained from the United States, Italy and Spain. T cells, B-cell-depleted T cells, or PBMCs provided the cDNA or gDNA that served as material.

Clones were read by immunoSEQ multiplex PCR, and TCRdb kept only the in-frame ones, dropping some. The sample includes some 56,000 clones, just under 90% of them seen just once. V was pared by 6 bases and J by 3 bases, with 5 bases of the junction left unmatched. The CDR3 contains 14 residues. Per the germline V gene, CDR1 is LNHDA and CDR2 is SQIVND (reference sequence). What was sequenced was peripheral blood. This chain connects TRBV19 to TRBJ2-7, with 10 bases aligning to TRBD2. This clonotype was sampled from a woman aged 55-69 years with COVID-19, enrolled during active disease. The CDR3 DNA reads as TGTGCCAGTAGCCTAGCGGGAGTCGGCTACGAGCAGTACTTC. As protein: CASSLAGVGYEQYF.